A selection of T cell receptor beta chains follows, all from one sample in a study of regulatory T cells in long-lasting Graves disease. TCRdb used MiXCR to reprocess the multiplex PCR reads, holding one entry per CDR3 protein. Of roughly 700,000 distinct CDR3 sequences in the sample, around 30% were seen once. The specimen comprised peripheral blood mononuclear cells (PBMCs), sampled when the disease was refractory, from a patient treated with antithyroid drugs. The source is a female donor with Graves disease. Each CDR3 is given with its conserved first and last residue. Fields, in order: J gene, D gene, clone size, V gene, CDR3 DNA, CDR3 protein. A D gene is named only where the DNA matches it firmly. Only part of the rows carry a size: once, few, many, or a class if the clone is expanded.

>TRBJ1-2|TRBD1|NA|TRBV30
TGTGCCTGGAGTTTGGGACAGTTGGACTATGGCTACACCTTC
CAWSLGQLDYGYTF
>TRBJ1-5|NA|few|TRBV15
TGTGCCACCAACAGAGGGGAATCGCCCCAGCATTTT
CATNRGESPQHF
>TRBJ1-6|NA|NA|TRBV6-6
TGTGCCAGCAGTTACTCGACTGGGGGGAGGTCACCCCTCCACTTT
CASSYSTGGRSPLHF
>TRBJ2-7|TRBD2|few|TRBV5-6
TGTGCCAGCAGCTTGGCGCGGGAGGGATACTACGAGCAGTACTTC
CASSLAREGYYEQYF
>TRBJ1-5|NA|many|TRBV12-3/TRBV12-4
TGTGCCAGCAGGGCGAGGGGGAATCAGCCCCAGCATTTT
CASRARGNQPQHF
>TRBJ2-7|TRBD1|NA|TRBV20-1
TGCAGTGCTCAAGACAGGGTCTACGAGCAGTACTTC
CSAQDRVYEQYF
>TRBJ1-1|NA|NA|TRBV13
TGTGCCAGCAGCTTCAACGCCGGACAGACCTTTAGGGACACTGAAGCTTTCTTT
CASSFNAGQTFRDTEAFF
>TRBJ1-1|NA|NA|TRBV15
TGTGCCACCAACTCTCCAGAAGGCAGGGAAGGAGCTTTCTTT
CATNSPEGREGAFF
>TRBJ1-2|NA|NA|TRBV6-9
TGTGCCAGCAGTTACTCTTTAGACTTCAGCCTCTTAAACTATGGCTACACCTTC
CASSYSLDFSLLNYGYTF
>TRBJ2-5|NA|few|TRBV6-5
TGTGCCAGCAGTTACTCGACGGGGACCCAGTACTTC
CASSYSTGTQYF
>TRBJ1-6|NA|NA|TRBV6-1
TGTGCCAGCAGCTTGTGGGATACTGGAAATTCACCCCTCCACTTT
CASSLWDTGNSPLHF
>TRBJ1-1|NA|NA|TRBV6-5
TGTGCCAGCAGTTACTCTGACACCCCCGGAACTGAAGCTTTCTTT
CASSYSDTPGTEAFF
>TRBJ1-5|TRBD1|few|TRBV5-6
TGTGCCAGCAGCTTGGGGGGACAGGGACTTAGCAATCAGCCCCAGCATTTT
CASSLGGQGLSNQPQHF
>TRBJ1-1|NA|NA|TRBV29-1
TGCAGCGTTGAAGAACAGCCTAACACTGAAGCTTTCTTT
CSVEEQPNTEAFF
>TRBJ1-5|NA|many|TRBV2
TGTGCCAGCAGTGAATTTCGGGGTATGGGTAGCAATCAGCCCCAGCATTTT
CASSEFRGMGSNQPQHF
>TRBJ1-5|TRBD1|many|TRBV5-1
TGCGCCAGCAGCTTGGGGGACAGTTATAATCAGCCCCAGCATTTT
CASSLGDSYNQPQHF
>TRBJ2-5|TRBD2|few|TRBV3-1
TGTGCCAGCAGCCCCGGGACTAGCGGGATGAAGACCCAGTACTTC
CASSPGTSGMKTQYF
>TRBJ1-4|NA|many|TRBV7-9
TGTGCCAGCAGCTTAGAAGAGGAAAAACTGTTTTTT
CASSLEEEKLFF
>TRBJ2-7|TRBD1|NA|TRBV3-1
TGTGCCAGCAGCCGGGACAGCTTATACGAGCAGTACTTC
CASSRDSLYEQYF
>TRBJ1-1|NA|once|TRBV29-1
TGCAGCGTTTTGATCCAGAACACTGAAGCTTTCTTT
CSVLIQNTEAFF
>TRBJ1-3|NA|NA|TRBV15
TGTGCCACCAGCAGAGACAGGGCGCGAGGAAACACCATATATTTT
CATSRDRARGNTIYF
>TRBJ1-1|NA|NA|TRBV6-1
TGTGCCAGCTTCAGTTCCAGTTACAGTGAAGCTTTCTTT
CASFSSSYSEAFF
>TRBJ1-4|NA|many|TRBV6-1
TGTGCCAGCAGCCGTAACACAGGGTCGTTTGAAAAACTGTTTTTT
CASSRNTGSFEKLFF
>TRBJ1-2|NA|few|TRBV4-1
TGCGCCAGCAGCCAAGAACCATACGGGGTACTTAACTATGGCTACACCTTC
CASSQEPYGVLNYGYTF
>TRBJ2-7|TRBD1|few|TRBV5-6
TGTGCCAGCAGCTTATCCTACGGGACAGGTTTTTCCTACGAGCAGTACTTC
CASSLSYGTGFSYEQYF
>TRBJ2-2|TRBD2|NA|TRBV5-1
TGCGCCAGCAGCTTGCTAGGACTAGCGAACACCGGGGAGCTGTTTTTT
CASSLLGLANTGELFF
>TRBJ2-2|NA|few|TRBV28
TGTGCCAGCAGTTCGCTGGGGAAGAGAGTCGGGGAGCTGTTTTTT
CASSSLGKRVGELFF
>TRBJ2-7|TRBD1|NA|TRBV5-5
TGTGCCAGCAGCTTGGGACAGGGGGGGACCTACGAGCAGTACTTC
CASSLGQGGTYEQYF
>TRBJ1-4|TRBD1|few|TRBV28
TGTGCCAGCAGTTACCTGACAGGGGTCCTAGAGGAAAAACTGTTTTTT
CASSYLTGVLEEKLFF
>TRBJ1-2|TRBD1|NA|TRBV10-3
TGTGCCATCAGTGAGGGGACAGCGACACGCTATGGCTACACCTTC
CAISEGTATRYGYTF
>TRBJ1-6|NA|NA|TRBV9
TGTGCCAGCAGCGTAGAGGGGCGCCGGAATTCACCCCTCCACTTT
CASSVEGRRNSPLHF
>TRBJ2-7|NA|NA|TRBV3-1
TGTGCCAGCAGCCAAGACAATCGAGGAGTCTACGAGCAGTACTTC
CASSQDNRGVYEQYF
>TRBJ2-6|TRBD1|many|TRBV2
TGTGCCAGCAGTACCGGGACAGGGTTAGCTGGGGCCAACGTCCTGACTTTC
CASSTGTGLAGANVLTF
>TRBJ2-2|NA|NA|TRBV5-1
TGCGCCAGCAGCTTGGCCGAGGTACAGGTTAACACCGGGGAGCTGTTTTTT
CASSLAEVQVNTGELFF
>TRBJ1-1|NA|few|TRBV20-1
TGCAGTGCTAGAGATTCAGTGTCTGACCAGGATGCTTTCTTT
CSARDSVSDQDAFF
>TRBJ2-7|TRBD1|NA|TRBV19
TGTGCCAGTAGTATAGGAGGGACAGGTGTATACGAGCAGTACTTC
CASSIGGTGVYEQYF
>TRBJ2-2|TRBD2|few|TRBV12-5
TGTGCTAGTGGTGCCTCCGGGACTAGCGCCTTTGGGGAGCTGTTTTTT
CASGASGTSAFGELFF
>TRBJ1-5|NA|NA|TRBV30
TGTGCCTGGAGTGTAGGCCGGGGCAATCAGCCCCAGCATTTT
CAWSVGRGNQPQHF
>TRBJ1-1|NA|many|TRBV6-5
TGTGCCAGCAGTTCGGCCGGGGGGAACACTGAAGCTTTCTTT
CASSSAGGNTEAFF
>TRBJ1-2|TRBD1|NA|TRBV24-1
TGTGCCACCAGTGACCCCAACAGGGGCATCGACTATGGCTACACCTTC
CATSDPNRGIDYGYTF
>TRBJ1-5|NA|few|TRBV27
TGTGCCAGCAGTTTGGCTGGGGGTTCCGGGCCCCAGCATTTT
CASSLAGGSGPQHF
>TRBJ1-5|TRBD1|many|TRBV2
TGTGCCAGCAGTAGGGACAGGGGTAGAGATCAGCCCCAGCATTTT
CASSRDRGRDQPQHF
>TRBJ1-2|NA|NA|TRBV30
TGTGCCTGGAGCGCCCTCGGGACGGCAAACTATGGCTACACCTTC
CAWSALGTANYGYTF
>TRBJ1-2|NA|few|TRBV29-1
TGCAGCGTTCTCGGGACTATGGGCTACACCTTC
CSVLGTMGYTF